This T cell receptor beta chain was identified during a study of blood T cell repertoires in COVID-19. Authors' analysis steps: Scientists estimated how many nucleated cells there were by amplifying reference gene primers. Using immunoSEQ multiplex PCR, the repertoire was profiled, and TCRdb retains in-frame clones only, with some absent. The V and J calls and the clone size are those of that table, but D and trimming were determined from the DNA. The profile shows fewer than 30,000 clones, 83% of them singletons. This CDR3 comprises 15 residues. In germline, CDR1 is SQVTM, CDR2 ANQGSEA. V shed 5 bases, J shed 8 bases, and the junction held 14 bases outside the gene matches.

The chain links TRBV29-1 to TRBJ1-2, with 10 bases aligning to TRBD1. The sample comprised peripheral blood. The clonotype comes from a human donor in a cohort sampled during active COVID-19. CDR3 nucleotide sequence: TGCAGCGTTCCCCCCAGGCGACAGGGGGCGCGGGGCTACACCTTC. The encoded protein is CSVPPRRQGARGYTF.